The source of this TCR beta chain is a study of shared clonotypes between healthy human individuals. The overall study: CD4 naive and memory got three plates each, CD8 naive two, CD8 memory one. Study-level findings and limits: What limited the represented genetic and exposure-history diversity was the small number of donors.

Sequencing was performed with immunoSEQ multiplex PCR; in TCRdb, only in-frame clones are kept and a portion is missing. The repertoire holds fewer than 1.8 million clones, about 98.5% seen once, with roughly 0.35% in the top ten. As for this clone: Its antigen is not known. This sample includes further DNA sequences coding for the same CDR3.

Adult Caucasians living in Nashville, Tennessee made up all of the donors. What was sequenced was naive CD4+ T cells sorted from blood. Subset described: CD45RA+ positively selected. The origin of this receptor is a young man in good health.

The CDR3: CASSPGQETQYF. The CDR3 DNA sequence: TGTGCCAGCTCACCCGGCCAAGAGACCCAGTACTTC. The chain links TRBV18 to TRBJ2-5, with D hard to call. The CDR3 is 12 residues long. V shed 3 bases and J shed 1 base, with 3 bases lying between them. The V gene's germline CDR1 is KGHSH and CDR2 LQKENI.